This record looks at one T cell receptor beta chain sequence and its context. These data belong to a study of blood T cell repertoires in COVID-19. At the level of the study: Acute-phase and convalescent COVID-19 samples originated in the United States, Italy and Spain. T cells, B-cell-depleted T cells, or PBMCs provided the cDNA or gDNA that served as material.

Per the authors' pipeline: Counts of nucleated cells, estimated from reference gene primer amplification, were obtained. The repertoire was sequenced with immunoSEQ multiplex PCR; TCRdb's copy has only in-frame clones and lacks some. That table furnishes V, J and clone size, whereas the DNA furnished D and trimming. The table shows 150,000 to 200,000 clones, with roughly 80% occurring only once. Germline values: CDR1 SGHRS, CDR2 YFSETQ. The germline V and J ends were trimmed by 0 bases and 7 bases, with 11 bases remaining between them. CDR3 length: 14 amino acids. The source of this sequence is a man in his fifties or sixties with acute or convalescent COVID-19. Sequenced: peripheral blood. The V call is TRBV5-1, the J call TRBJ2-1, with D possibly matching TRBD2 (5 bases). CDR3 amino acids: CASSLVPGGNEQFF. DNA of the CDR3: TGCGCCAGCAGCTTGGTCCCAGGCGGGAATGAGCAGTTCTTC.